These 5 T cell receptor beta chains were all obtained from the same sample, sequenced in a study of T cell responses to AZD1222 COVID-19 vaccine. The method was immunoSEQ multiplex PCR; TCRdb's version includes in-frame clones alone and lacks a portion of them. The sample has 150,000 or so clones; over 85% are singletons. The sequenced sample was peripheral blood, obtained on day 0 of AZD1222 vaccination. The receptors were gathered from an adult in good health.

V gene TRBV5-1 combines with J gene TRBJ1-2, with no clear D. This CDR3 is built from 15 residues. V lost 0 bases to trimming and J lost 0 bases, with 9 bases between them. Germline loops: CDR1 SGHRS, CDR2 YFSETQ. DNA of the CDR3: TGCGCCAGCAGCTTGGTCCCCCCGACTAACTATGGCTACACCTTC. It codes for CASSLVPPTNYGYTF.

The rearrangement uses TRBV2 and TRBJ1-3, with D unclear. Germline V CDR1 and CDR2: SNHLY, FYNNEI. The CDR3 is 13 residues long. In DNA, the CDR3 is TGTGCTTTCAACGTCGATTCTGGAAACACCATATATTTT. Its translation: CAFNVDSGNTIYF.

The CDR3 protein is CASSNLGRGHQPQHF. The CDR3 DNA reads TGTGCCAGTAGTAATTTAGGCAGGGGGCATCAGCCCCAGCATTTT. This sequence joins TRBV19 and TRBJ1-5, with 8 bases aligning to TRBD1. After removal of 4 bases from V and 5 bases from J, the junction contained 7 bases not matched to a gene. The CDR3 is made up of 15 amino acids. Germline CDR1 and CDR2: LNHDA and SQIVND (reference sequence).

This sequence joins TRBV5-1 and TRBJ2-3, with 11 bases identical to TRBD2. V shed 0 bases and J 6 bases; nucleotides not matched to a gene: 3. Germline CDR1 and CDR2: SGHRS and YFSETQ. The CDR3 totals 15 residues. CDR3 in amino acids: CASSLVAGGPDTQYF. The CDR3 nucleotides are TGCGCCAGCAGCTTGGTAGCGGGGGGGCCCGATACGCAGTATTTT.

This clone is a singleton in its sample. This chain connects TRBV28 to TRBJ2-3, with D possibly TRBD1 on 6 matching bases. The CDR3 contains 15 residues. Trimming removed 7 bases from V and 2 bases from J, with 16 bases in between. CDR1 is MDHEN, CDR2 SYDVKM, per germline. CDR3 nucleotide sequence: TGTGCCAGCAAGGACAGCCGAAGTTACACAGATACGCAGTATTTT. Protein product: CASKDSRSYTDTQYF. The whole variable domain, filled in from reference TRBV28 and TRBJ2-3, reads DVKVTQSSRYLVKRTGEKVFLECVQDMDHENMFWYRQDPGLGLRLIYFSYDVKMKEKGDIPEGYSVSREKKERFSLILESASTNQTSMYLCASKDSRSYTDTQYFGPGTRLTVL.